Presented here are 26 T cell receptor beta chains from one specimen sequenced in a study of blood T cell repertoires in COVID-19 (dated by TCRdb to the early 2020s). Library creation used the immunoSEQ multiplex PCR assay. As stored in TCRdb, this immuneACCESS dataset retains in-frame rearrangements with V and J assigned. A fraction of the clones does not appear; measured against another copy, unresolved V genes explain less than half of the discrepancy, and the remainder lacks a known reason. Present in this sample are about 280,000 clones, around nine tenths of which were seen just once. Roughly 4.8% of the sample belongs to the ten largest clones. Sequenced input: peripheral blood. The receptor set was obtained from a man aged 40-55 years with acute or convalescent COVID-19.

This clone has just a few counts. The J gene is TRBJ1-5, the V gene TRBV6-5; TRBD1 matches at 9 bases. CDR1 MNHEY and CDR2 SVGAGI come from the germline V gene. Trimming at V came to 6 bases and at J to 8 bases, leaving 11 bases not matched to a gene. CDR3 length equals 15 residues. The DNA for the CDR3 is TGTGCCAGCAGCTCACTACAGGGGGCAGGGGAGCCCCAGCATTTT. Its translation: CASSSLQGAGEPQHF.

This clone was recorded a few times. The chain employs TRBV5-1 and TRBJ1-2, with 12 bases identical to TRBD1. Germline assignment: CDR1 SGHRS and CDR2 YFSETQ. This CDR3 has 14 residues. Trimming took 3 bases from V and 7 from J; bases not matched to a gene: 4. The CDR3 protein is CASSSGTGGGGYTF. CDR3 DNA: TGCGCCAGCAGCTCGGGGACAGGGGGCGGTGGCTACACCTTC. Full variable domain (missing parts from reference TRBV5-1 and TRBJ1-2): KAGVTQTPRYLIKTRGQQVTLSCSPISGHRSVSWYQQTPGQGLQFLFEYFSETQRNKGNFPGRFSGRQFSNSRSEMNVSTLELGDSALYLCASSSGTGGGGYTFGSGTRLTVV.

The rearrangement joins TRBV9 to TRBJ1-6; 9 nucleotides align to TRBD1. The length of the CDR3 is 13 residues. V lost 6 bases, J lost 8 bases, and 3 bases stayed unmatched. CDR1 is SGDLS, CDR2 YYNGEE, per germline. The CDR3 protein is CASTGTGHSPLHF. The CDR3 region has the DNA TGTGCCAGCACGGGGACAGGGCATTCACCCCTCCACTTT.

The table lists this clone with a count of one. Other DNA sequences in this specimen translate into the identical CDR3. The V gene is TRBV15, the J gene TRBJ1-4, with unresolved D. CDR3 length equals 13 residues. V lost 0 bases and J lost 7, with 6 bases in between. Germline V gene sequence: CDR1 LNHNV, CDR2 YYDKDF (reference sequence). CDR3 region: CATSRDLGEKLFF. The CDR3 DNA reads TGTGCCACCAGCAGAGATCTCGGTGAAAAACTGTTTTTT.

The chain recombines TRBV11-3 with TRBJ2-1; TRBD1 matches at 8 bases. Germline assignment: CDR1 SGHNT and CDR2 YENEEA. CDR3 length: 16 amino acids. V dropped 3 bases and J dropped 0; count of bases not matched to a gene: 4. CDR3 in amino acids: CASSFRQGSSYNEQFF. The CDR3 DNA sequence: TGTGCCAGCAGCTTCCGACAGGGGAGCTCCTACAATGAGCAGTTCTTC.

J is TRBJ1-6 and V is TRBV30; 12 bases are a match to TRBD1. J gave up 12 bases and V 2 bases, and 11 bases lay outside the gene matches. The CDR3 sequence is 16 residues long. Germline CDR1 and CDR2: GTSNPN and SVGIG (reference sequence). The CDR3 DNA reads TGTGCCTGGAGTACGGGACAGGGGGCAGGGGTTATACCCCTCCACTTT. It encodes CAWSTGQGAGVIPLHF.

The chain recombines TRBV27 with TRBJ2-2, with D maybe TRBD2 (6 bases). The CDR3 runs to 15 residues. Trimming left V 4 bases short and J 5 bases short, with 14 bases between. Germline CDR1 MNHEY, CDR2 SMNVEV (reference sequence). CDR3 DNA sequence: TGTGCCAGCAGTTCCTGGGGCGCGGGGACCGGGGAGCTGTTTTTT. Its protein is CASSSWGAGTGELFF.

About this clone itself: A junction boundary mismatches the germline segment, possibly from a read error. The chain uses TRBV3-1 (or the pseudogene TRBV3-2) and TRBJ1-4, with TRBD1 as a possible D gene (5 bases). Germline V CDR1 and CDR2: LGHDT, YNNKEL (reference sequence). The CDR3 sequence is 13 residues long. The CDR3 bases are TGTGCCAGCAGCCAAGACACTTTAGGACACCCTGTTTTT. This gives the protein CASSQDTLGHPVF.

The chain employs TRBV14 and TRBJ2-2; tentatively, D is TRBD1 (6 bases). The CDR3 has 14 amino acids. V lost 4 bases to trimming and J lost 4 bases, with 10 bases between them. Germline V gives CDR1 SGHDN, CDR2 FVKESK. In DNA, the CDR3 is TGTGCCAGCAGCCGACAGGTATCCACCGGGGAGCTGTTTTTT. This encodes CASSRQVSTGELFF.

The chain is built from TRBV27 and TRBJ2-7; 7 bases map to TRBD1. Trimming took 6 bases from V and 3 from J; bases not matched to a gene: 8. This CDR3 contains 14 residues. Germline V lookup: CDR1 MNHEY, CDR2 SMNVEV (reference sequence). Here the CDR3 DNA reads TGTGCCAGCAGCCCACAGGGGACCTTCTACGAGCAGTACTTC. Amino acid sequence: CASSPQGTFYEQYF.

The chain joins TRBV2 to TRBJ1-1, with unresolved D. V lost 6 bases to trimming and J lost 0 bases, with 8 bases between them. The CDR3 is 13 residues long. Germline lookup yields CDR1 SNHLY and CDR2 FYNNEI. The CDR3 DNA follows: TGTGCCAGCAGGGACTACATGAACACTGAAGCTTTCTTT. This translates into CASRDYMNTEAFF.

The chain has TRBV6-5 and TRBJ1-1; D is perhaps TRBD1 (5 bases). Germline loops: CDR1 MNHEY, CDR2 SVGAGI. Trimming shortened V by 2 bases and J by 5 bases, and 12 bases separated the two germline ends. The CDR3 runs to 14 residues. CDR3 nucleotides: TGTGCCAGCAGTTACCTCGCGGGGGAGACTGAAGCTTTCTTT. Translating it yields CASSYLAGETEAFF.

This chain links TRBV14 with TRBJ1-4; a possible D gene is TRBD1 (6 bases). In germline, CDR1 is SGHDN, CDR2 FVKESK. The CDR3 has 16 amino acids. V was clipped by 0 bases and J by 2 bases, with 10 bases between them. This CDR3 reads CASSQERGGTNEKLFF. CDR3 coding DNA: TGTGCCAGCAGCCAAGAAAGGGGGGGGACTAATGAAAAACTGTTTTTT.

In its sample, this clone was seen a few times. This chain joins TRBV7-2 and TRBJ1-2; the D gene is possibly TRBD1 (6 bases). The CDR3 contains 15 residues. Germline CDR1 reads SGHTA; CDR2 reads FQGNSA. V was trimmed by 5 bases and J by 4 bases, leaving 17 bases between them. The CDR3 reads CASSLRTGWGYGYTF. The CDR3 nucleotides read TGTGCCAGCAGCCTCCGAACAGGGTGGGGCTATGGCTACACCTTC.

This chain uses TRBV10-2 with TRBJ2-7; D is unresolved. Germline V gene lookup returns CDR1 WSHSY and CDR2 SAAADI. Trimming removed 5 bases at V and 0 bases at J, with 14 bases between. The CDR3 is made up of 15 amino acids. The DNA of the CDR3 is TGCGCCAGCAGTAGCTCGACGCAGGACTCCTACGAGCAGTACTTC. Translated, it gives CASSSSTQDSYEQYF.

In its sample, this clone was seen once. The chain combines TRBV6-5 with TRBJ1-2, with 9 bases lining up with TRBD1. After removal of 5 bases from V and 7 bases from J, the junction contained 5 bases not matched to a gene. The CDR3 runs 13 residues. In germline, CDR1 is MNHEY, CDR2 SVGAGI. Here the CDR3 reads CASSPRTGAGYTF. The CDR3 bases are TGTGCCAGCAGTCCAAGGACAGGGGCTGGCTACACCTTC.

The J gene is TRBJ2-1, the V gene TRBV24-1, with a tentative D call TRBD2 (6 bases). V lost 8 bases, J lost 2 bases, and 18 bases lay in between. The CDR3 spans 16 residues. CDR1 and CDR2 (germline): KGHDR, SFDVKD. CDR3: CATIHPEGTAYNEQFF. CDR3 nucleotides: TGTGCCACCATCCACCCGGAGGGGACCGCCTACAATGAGCAGTTCTTC.

Only a few counts were recorded for this clone. The chain recombines TRBV5-1 with TRBJ1-5; 8 nucleotides match TRBD1. V was clipped by 4 bases and J by 0 bases; unmatched bases: 3. This CDR3 comprises 15 residues. Germline V gives CDR1 SGHRS, CDR2 YFSETQ. The CDR3, as DNA: TGCGCCAGCAGCAGGACAGGGCTTAGCAATCAGCCCCAGCATTTT. Amino acid sequence: CASSRTGLSNQPQHF.

The chain employs TRBV4-1 and TRBJ2-7; 9 positions agree with TRBD1. This CDR3 contains 15 residues. From germline, CDR1 is MGHRA and CDR2 YSYEKL. The V gene end was trimmed by 3 bases and the J gene end by 2 bases; junction bases not matched to a gene: 5. The CDR3 DNA sequence: TGCGCCAGCAGCCAGGACAGGGGTCGAGCCTACGAGCAGTACTTC. Amino acids: CASSQDRGRAYEQYF.

CDR3 residues: CASSLVKMGTGGHQPQHF. The CDR3 DNA follows: TGTGCCAGCAGCTTAGTTAAGATGGGAACAGGGGGCCATCAGCCCCAGCATTTT. The chain joins TRBV7-2 to TRBJ1-5; 9 bases agree with TRBD1. The CDR3 has 18 amino acids. In germline, CDR1 is SGHTA, CDR2 FQGNSA. V was clipped by 1 base and J by 5 bases; unmatched bases: 12. Full variable domain (missing parts from reference TRBV7-2 and TRBJ1-5): GAGVSQSPSNKVTEKGKDVELRCDPISGHTALYWYRQSLGQGLEFLIYFQGNSAPDKSGLPSDRFSAERTGGSVSTLTIQRTQQEDSAVYLCASSLVKMGTGGHQPQHFGDGTRLSIL.

This clone was seen only a few times. Other DNA variants within this sample encode the same CDR3. This chain connects TRBV5-5 to TRBJ1-1; 9 bases align to TRBD1. The CDR3 has 14 residues. The germline gives CDR1 SGHKS, CDR2 YYEKEE (reference sequence). V shed 4 bases and J 6 bases; nucleotides not matched to a gene: 7. In DNA form, the CDR3 reads TGTGCCAGCAGCGAAACAGGGGGCAGGGCTGAAGCTTTCTTT. It translates to CASSETGGRAEAFF.

V is TRBV5-1 and J is TRBJ1-1; tentatively, D is TRBD1 (6 bases). There are 15 residues in the CDR3. Per germline, CDR1 SGHRS and CDR2 YFSETQ. V was shortened by 2 bases and J by 1 base, with 12 bases between the two germline ends. CDR3 region: CASSFWTAENTEAFF. The CDR3 DNA reads TGCGCCAGCAGCTTTTGGACAGCAGAGAACACTGAAGCTTTCTTT.

The V gene is TRBV3-1 (or the pseudogene TRBV3-2), the J gene TRBJ1-5; D remains ambiguous. The CDR3 is 14 residues long. Trimming took off 5 bases at V and 6 bases at J, with 14 bases between the two ends. Germline V gene sequence: CDR1 LGHDT, CDR2 YNNKEL (reference sequence). The CDR3 loop reads CASSYSHISQPQHF. DNA of the CDR3: TGTGCCAGCAGCTATAGCCATATTTCTCAGCCCCAGCATTTT.

The chain recombines TRBV3-1 (or the pseudogene TRBV3-2) with TRBJ1-2; D is unresolved. The CDR3 extends over 13 amino acids. The germline V gene encodes CDR1 LGHDT and CDR2 YNNKEL (reference sequence). Trimming removed 1 base from V and 6 bases from J, with 9 bases in between. In DNA, the CDR3 is TGTGCCAGCAGCCAAGGATACCCTAATGGCTACACCTTC. Protein sequence: CASSQGYPNGYTF.

In this sample, this clone turned up a few times. The V call is TRBV9, the J call TRBJ1-1; 7 bases match TRBD1. The V gene's germline CDR1 is SGDLS and CDR2 YYNGEE. The junction had 1 base not matched to a gene; V was cut back by 2 bases and J by 3 bases. This CDR3 spans 13 amino acids. Here the CDR3 reads CASSVGTDTEAFF. The CDR3 DNA follows: TGTGCCAGCAGCGTCGGGACAGACACTGAAGCTTTCTTT.

The V call is TRBV7-9, the J call TRBJ2-1, with TRBD1 matching 7 bases. The CDR3 spans 12 residues. Unmatched junction bases numbered 3, after V lost 6 bases and J lost 7 bases. CDR1 and CDR2 (germline): SEHNR, FQNEAQ (reference sequence). CDR3 sequence: CASRKTGNEQFF. The DNA of the CDR3 is TGTGCCAGCAGAAAGACAGGGAATGAGCAGTTCTTC.